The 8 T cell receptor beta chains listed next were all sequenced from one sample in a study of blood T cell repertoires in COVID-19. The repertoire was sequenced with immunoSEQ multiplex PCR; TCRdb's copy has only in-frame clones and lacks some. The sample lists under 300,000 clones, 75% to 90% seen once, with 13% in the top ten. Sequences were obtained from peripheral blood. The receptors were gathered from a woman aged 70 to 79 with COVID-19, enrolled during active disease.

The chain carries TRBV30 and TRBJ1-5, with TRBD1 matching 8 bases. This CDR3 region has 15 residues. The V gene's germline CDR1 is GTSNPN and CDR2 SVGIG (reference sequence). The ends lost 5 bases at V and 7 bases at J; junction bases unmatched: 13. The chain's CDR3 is CAWDPTGGSGQPQHF. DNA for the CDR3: TGTGCCTGGGACCCTACAGGGGGATCCGGGCAGCCCCAGCATTTT. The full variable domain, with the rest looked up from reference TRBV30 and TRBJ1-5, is SQTIHQWPATLVQPVGSPLSLECTVEGTSNPNLYWYRQAAGRGLQLLFYSVGIGQISSEVPQNLSASRPQDRQFILSSKKLLLSDSGFYLCAWDPTGGSGQPQHFGDGTRLSIL.

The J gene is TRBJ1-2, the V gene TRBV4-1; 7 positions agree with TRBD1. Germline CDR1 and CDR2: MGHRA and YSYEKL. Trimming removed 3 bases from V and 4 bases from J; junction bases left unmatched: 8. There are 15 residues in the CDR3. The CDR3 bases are TGCGCCAGCAGCCACCCAGACAGGGAGCCCTATGGCTACACCTTC. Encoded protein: CASSHPDREPYGYTF.

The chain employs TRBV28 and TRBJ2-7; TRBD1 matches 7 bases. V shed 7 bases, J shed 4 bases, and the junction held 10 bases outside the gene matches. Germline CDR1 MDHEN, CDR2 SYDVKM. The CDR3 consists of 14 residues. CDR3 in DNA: TGTGCCAGCATGGCCGTACAGGGGTTATACGAGCAGTACTTC. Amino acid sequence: CASMAVQGLYEQYF.

The CDR3 loop reads CASSQAGGRYGYTF. The CDR3 DNA sequence: TGTGCCAGCAGCCAAGCCGGAGGTCGTTATGGCTACACCTTC. The J gene is TRBJ1-2, the V gene TRBV4-2; unclear D gene. There are 14 residues in the CDR3. V lost 1 base, J lost 5 bases, and 11 bases lay in between. Germline CDR1 LGHNA, CDR2 YNFKEQ.

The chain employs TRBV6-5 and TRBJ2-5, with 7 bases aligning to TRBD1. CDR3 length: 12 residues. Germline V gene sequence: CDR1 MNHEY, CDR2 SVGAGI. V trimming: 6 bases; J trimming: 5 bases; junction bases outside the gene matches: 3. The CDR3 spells CASSLTGETQYF. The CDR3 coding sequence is TGTGCCAGCAGCCTGACAGGGGAGACCCAGTACTTC.

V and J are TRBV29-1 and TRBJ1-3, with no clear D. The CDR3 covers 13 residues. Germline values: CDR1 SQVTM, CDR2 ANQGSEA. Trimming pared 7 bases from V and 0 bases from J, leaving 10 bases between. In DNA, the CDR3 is TGCAGCGCCCTACGGAGCTCTGGAAACACCATATATTTT. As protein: CSALRSSGNTIYF.

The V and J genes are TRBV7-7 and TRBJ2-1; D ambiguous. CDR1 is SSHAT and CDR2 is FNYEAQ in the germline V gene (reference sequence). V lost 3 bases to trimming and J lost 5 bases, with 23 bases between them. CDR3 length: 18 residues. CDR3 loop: CASSFFTPLPGPHNEQFF. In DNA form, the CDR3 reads TGTGCCAGCAGCTTCTTTACCCCTCTCCCTGGGCCTCACAATGAGCAGTTCTTC.

CDR3 region: CASSPQTGNTIYF. CDR3 bases: TGTGCCAGCAGTCCACAGACAGGAAACACCATATATTTT. V is TRBV6-5 and J is TRBJ1-3, with D unclear. In germline, CDR1 is MNHEY, CDR2 SVGAGI. The CDR3 loop spans 13 amino acids. V lost 5 bases and J 4 bases, leaving 9 bases between the germline ends.